A single sample is the source of the 11 T cell receptor beta chains below, sequenced in a study of PD-1 blockade in classical Hodgkin lymphoma. Clones were sequenced by immunoSEQ multiplex PCR, and TCRdb holds only the in-frame ones, with some missing. The sample has approximately 24,000 clones, just over 85% seen once. Every patient had relapsed following autologous stem cell transplantation, and cohorts differed in brentuximab vedotin exposure. This material consisted of peripheral blood mononuclear cells (PBMCs), taken at baseline. The source of these receptors is a human donor with classical Hodgkin lymphoma.

This clone was seen just once. V gene TRBV4-3 combines with J gene TRBJ1-5; no clear D gene. Germline CDR1 LGHNA, CDR2 YSLEER. The CDR3 runs 13 residues. Between the trimmed V and J ends, which lost 2 bases and 7 bases, there was a span of 9 bases. CDR3: CASSQKKGQPQHF. The CDR3, as DNA: TGCGCCAGCAGCCAAAAAAAAGGGCAGCCCCAGCATTTT.

The J gene is TRBJ2-3, the V gene TRBV4-2, with TRBD2 matching over 11 bases. The CDR3 is 17 residues long. J lost 2 bases, V lost 4 bases, and 8 bases had no gene match. The germline CDR1 and CDR2 sequences are LGHNA and YNFKEQ. The CDR3 DNA sequence: TGTGCCAGCAGCCCTTCGGCTAGCGGGGGGCCCACAGATACGCAGTATTTT. The encoded protein is CASSPSASGGPTDTQYF.

This chain links TRBV6-1 with TRBJ1-1, with a tentative D call TRBD1 (5 bases). The CDR3 is made up of 15 amino acids. The V end lost 3 bases, the J end lost 4 bases, and 15 bases lay between the germline ends. Germline V gives CDR1 MNHNS, CDR2 SASEGT. CDR3 region: CASSEVVGVGTEAFF. In DNA, the CDR3 is TGTGCCAGCAGTGAGGTGGTAGGGGTAGGCACTGAAGCTTTCTTT.

This chain connects TRBV9 to TRBJ1-2; TRBD1 matches at 8 bases. The J segment lost 0 bases and the V segment lost 4 bases, leaving 5 bases of the junction unmatched. Germline V gene lookup returns CDR1 SGDLS and CDR2 YYNGEE. The length of the CDR3 is 15 residues. CDR3 nucleotides: TGTGCCAGCAGCCTACAGGGGGTATCTAACTATGGCTACACCTTC. It encodes CASSLQGVSNYGYTF. The variable domain in full, completed from reference TRBV9 and TRBJ1-2, reads DSGVTQTPKHLITATGQRVTLRCSPRSGDLSVYWYQQSLDQGLQFLIQYYNGEERAKGNILERFSAQQFPDLHSELNLSSLELGDSALYFCASSLQGVSNYGYTFGSGTRLTVV.

A few counts support this clone. The chain uses TRBV4-3 and TRBJ1-4, with unresolved D. This CDR3 comprises 16 residues. Germline CDR1 reads LGHNA; CDR2 reads YSLEER. The V gene lost 0 bases and the J gene lost 8 bases, with 16 bases spanning the gap. This CDR3 reads CASSQDYSGTEEKLFF. CDR3 nucleotides: TGCGCCAGCAGCCAAGATTACAGTGGCACGGAAGAAAAACTGTTTTTT.

This chain links TRBV19 with TRBJ1-6; D uncertain. V was cut by 8 bases and J by 2 bases, with 7 bases left in between. This CDR3 has 13 residues. The germline V gene encodes CDR1 LNHDA and CDR2 SQIVND (reference sequence). CDR3 amino acids: CASLATYNSPLHF. CDR3 DNA sequence: TGTGCCAGTCTGGCCACCTATAATTCACCCCTCCACTTT.

The rearrangement uses TRBV19 and TRBJ1-2; the D gene is possibly TRBD1 (5 bases). CDR3 length: 11 residues. V was clipped by 10 bases and J by 3 bases, with 9 bases between them. Germline V gives CDR1 LNHDA, CDR2 SQIVND (reference sequence). CDR3 loop: CATRGDYGYTF. CDR3 bases: TGTGCCACCCGAGGGGACTATGGCTACACCTTC.

By share, this clone counts as medium-sized. The chain is built from TRBV27 and TRBJ1-2; 7 bases map to TRBD1. Per the germline V gene, CDR1 is MNHEY and CDR2 is SMNVEV (reference sequence). The CDR3 loop spans 14 amino acids. The trim removed 6 bases at V and 4 bases at J, leaving 8 bases unmatched. This CDR3 reads CASRPTTGIYGYTF. CDR3 DNA sequence: TGTGCCAGCAGACCGACGACAGGGATCTATGGCTACACCTTC.

This chain joins TRBV7-6 and TRBJ1-6; no firm D call. Trimming pared 5 bases from V and 0 bases from J, leaving 14 bases between. The CDR3 is made up of 17 amino acids. Germline V gene lookup returns CDR1 SGHVS and CDR2 FNYEAQ. The CDR3 nucleotides read TGTGCCAGCAGCCCGAAGGCCGGAAGCTCCTATAATTCACCCCTCCACTTT. Translating gives CASSPKAGSSYNSPLHF.

V is TRBV7-9 and J is TRBJ2-6; 7 nucleotides align to TRBD2. CDR1 SEHNR and CDR2 FQNEAQ come from the germline V gene (reference sequence). The ends lost 7 bases at V and 0 bases at J; junction bases unmatched: 6. The CDR3 is 16 amino acids. The CDR3 sequence is CASNPRGDSGANVLTF. DNA for the CDR3: TGTGCCAGCAACCCTCGGGGGGACTCTGGGGCCAACGTCCTGACTTTC.

This clone was seen a handful of times. The V call is TRBV7-9, the J call TRBJ1-1; maybe TRBD1 (6 bases). CDR3 length: 14 amino acids. Trimming shortened V by 1 base and J by 5 bases, and 11 bases separated the two germline ends. CDR1 SEHNR and CDR2 FQNEAQ come from the germline V gene (reference sequence). The chain's CDR3 is CASSLDRVETEAFF. The CDR3 bases are TGTGCCAGCAGCTTAGACAGGGTGGAGACTGAAGCTTTCTTT. Full variable domain (missing parts from reference TRBV7-9 and TRBJ1-1): DTGVSQNPRHKITKRGQNVTFRCDPISEHNRLYWYRQTLGQGPEFLTYFQNEAQLEKSRLLSDRFSAERPKGSFSTLEIQRTEQGDSAMYLCASSLDRVETEAFFGQGTRLTVV.